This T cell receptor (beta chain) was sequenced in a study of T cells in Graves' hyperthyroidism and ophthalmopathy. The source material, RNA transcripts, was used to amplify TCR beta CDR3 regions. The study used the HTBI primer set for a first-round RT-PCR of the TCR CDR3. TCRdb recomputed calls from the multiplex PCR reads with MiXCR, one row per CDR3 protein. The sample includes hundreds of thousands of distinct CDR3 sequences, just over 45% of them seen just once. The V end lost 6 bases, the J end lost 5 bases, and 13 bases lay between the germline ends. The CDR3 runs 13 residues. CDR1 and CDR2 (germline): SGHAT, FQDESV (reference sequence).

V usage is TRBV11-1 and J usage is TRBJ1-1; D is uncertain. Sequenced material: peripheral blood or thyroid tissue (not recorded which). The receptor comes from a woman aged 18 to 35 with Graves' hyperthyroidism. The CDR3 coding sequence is TGTGCCAGCAGACGAAATGAGTTGACTGAAGCTTTCTTT. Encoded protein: CASRRNELTEAFF.